What follows are 32 T cell receptor beta chains derived from one specimen sequenced in a study of cytomegalovirus exposure and HLA in healthy donors. This table comes from immunoSEQ multiplex PCR, and its TCRdb copy is limited to in-frame clones, with some not included. Here the sample spans more than 85,000 clones, 88% being singletons. The specimen sequenced was PBMCs. These receptors were collected from a woman under 30 in good health and CMV-seronegative.

V gene TRBV29-1 combines with J gene TRBJ2-5, with D maybe TRBD2 (5 bases). This CDR3 spans 15 amino acids. Germline V gives CDR1 SQVTM, CDR2 ANQGSEA. Trimming took 2 bases from V and 5 from J, leaving 18 bases between them. CDR3 amino acids: CSVELASGNRETQYF. In nucleotides, the CDR3 is TGCAGCGTTGAATTAGCGTCCGGCAATCGGGAGACCCAGTACTTC. The full variable domain, with the rest looked up from reference TRBV29-1 and TRBJ2-5, is SAVISQKPSRDICQRGTSLTIQCQVDSQVTMMFWYRQQPGQSLTLIATANQGSEATYESGFVIDKFPISRPNLTFSTLTVSNMSPEDSSIYLCSVELASGNRETQYFGPGTRLLVL.

V usage is TRBV7-2 and J usage is TRBJ2-5; TRBD1 matches 8 bases. V shed 5 bases and J 4 bases; nucleotides not matched to a gene: 6. Germline-derived CDR1 and CDR2 are SGHTA and FQGNSA. CDR3 length: 14 residues. The CDR3 DNA reads TGTGCCAGCAGCCAAGGACAGGGTTTAGAGACCCAGTACTTC. This sequence encodes CASSQGQGLETQYF.

This clone came up a few times. The rearrangement links TRBV10-3 to TRBJ1-1; 9 positions match TRBD1. J lost 5 bases, V lost 10 bases, and 5 bases had no gene match. Looked up from germline, CDR1 is ENHRY and CDR2 is SYGVKD. The CDR3 length is 12 residues. The CDR3 DNA follows: TGTGCCAGCAGACAGGGGGTGACTGAAGCTTTCTTT. Protein sequence: CASRQGVTEAFF.

This sequence joins TRBV28 and TRBJ2-7, with D tentatively TRBD1 (5 bases). Germline CDR1 MDHEN, CDR2 SYDVKM. The CDR3 sequence is 15 residues long. V dropped 5 bases and J dropped 3 bases, with 17 bases sitting between them. The chain's CDR3 is CASSASEGAGYEQYF. CDR3 bases: TGTGCCAGCAGTGCATCGGAAGGGGCAGGCTACGAGCAGTACTTC. Filled out from reference TRBV28 and TRBJ2-7, the complete variable domain reads DVKVTQSSRYLVKRTGEKVFLECVQDMDHENMFWYRQDPGLGLRLIYFSYDVKMKEKGDIPEGYSVSREKKERFSLILESASTNQTSMYLCASSASEGAGYEQYFGPGTRLTVT.

This clone was counted once. The chain is built from TRBV6-4 and TRBJ2-1; D is possibly TRBD1 (6 bases). The CDR3 spans 13 residues. Germline lookup yields CDR1 MRHNA and CDR2 SNTAGT. The V end lost 2 bases, the J end lost 5 bases, and 7 bases lay between the germline ends. CDR3 coding DNA: TGTGCCAGCAGTGACCAGGGGCACAATGAGCAGTTCTTC. It encodes CASSDQGHNEQFF.

The chain joins TRBV5-4 to TRBJ2-5; 10 positions agree with TRBD2. Germline trimming cut 4 bases from V and 1 base from J; bases unmatched to any gene: 13. The CDR3 loop spans 18 amino acids. Per germline, CDR1 SGHNT and CDR2 YYREEE (reference sequence). CDR3 region: CASSPAGRAGGPQETQYF. DNA of the CDR3: TGTGCCAGCAGCCCCGCCGGGCGAGCGGGAGGGCCCCAAGAGACCCAGTACTTC.

Details on this clone: The junction does not match germline at one end; this may be a read error. The gene calls are TRBV27 and TRBJ2-7, with 10 bases matching TRBD1. The CDR3 has 18 residues. Per the germline V gene, CDR1 is MNHEY and CDR2 is SMNVEV (reference sequence). This CDR3 reads CAGSLVGGWGTGDYEQYF. CDR3 DNA: TGTGCCGGCAGTTTAGTGGGTGGGTGGGGGACAGGGGACTACGAGCAGTACTTC.

This clone was detected a few times. CDR3 protein: CASSVYGGAYEQYF. The DNA of the CDR3 is TGTGCCAGCAGTGTCTACGGCGGAGCCTACGAGCAGTACTTC. The chain joins TRBV2 to TRBJ2-7; D is unresolved. This CDR3 is 14 amino acids long. Germline V CDR1 and CDR2: SNHLY, FYNNEI. Trimming took off 4 bases at V and 2 bases at J, with 12 bases between the two ends.

This chain links TRBV2 with TRBJ2-3; D call uncertain. V shed 7 bases and J shed 3 bases, with 2 bases lying between them. The CDR3 extends over 10 amino acids. The germline V gene has CDR1 SNHLY and CDR2 FYNNEI. The CDR3: CASTTDTQYF. The CDR3 DNA follows: TGTGCCAGCACGACAGATACGCAGTATTTT. Full variable domain (missing parts from reference TRBV2 and TRBJ2-3): EPEVTQTPSHQVTQMGQEVILRCVPISNHLYFYWYRQILGQKVEFLVSFYNNEISEKSEIFDDQFSVERPDGSNFTLKIRSTKLEDSAMYFCASTTDTQYFGPGTRLTVL.

The CDR3 here is CASSLAEAGGYEQYF. DNA of the CDR3: TGTGCCAGCAGCTTAGCCGAGGCAGGGGGCTACGAGCAGTACTTC. V and J are TRBV7-7 and TRBJ2-7; TRBD1 matches at 7 bases. The CDR3 loop spans 15 amino acids. J lost 3 bases, V lost 0 bases, and 5 bases had no gene match. Germline CDR1 and CDR2: SSHAT and FNYEAQ (reference sequence).

V gene TRBV7-9 combines with J gene TRBJ2-7; D is perhaps TRBD2 (5 bases). This CDR3 has 13 residues. V lost 5 bases and J 7 bases, leaving 15 bases between the germline ends. The germline CDR1 and CDR2 sequences are SEHNR and FQNEAQ (reference sequence). The CDR3 region has the DNA TGTGCCAGCAGCCCCCCGGCAGGCGGGGAGCAGTACTTC. Amino acid sequence: CASSPPAGGEQYF.

The V call is TRBV5-1, the J call TRBJ1-1; maybe TRBD1 (6 bases). The CDR3 has 14 residues. Germline V lookup: CDR1 SGHRS, CDR2 YFSETQ. The V end lost 5 bases, the J end lost 0 bases, and 11 bases lay between the germline ends. The CDR3 DNA sequence: TGCGCCAGCAGATTTGGGGGCATGAACACTGAAGCTTTCTTT. This translates into CASRFGGMNTEAFF.

J is TRBJ2-1 and V is TRBV5-1; TRBD2 matches 12 bases. CDR1 and CDR2 (germline): SGHRS, YFSETQ. Trimming took 4 bases from V and 6 from J; bases not matched to a gene: 11. This CDR3 comprises 17 residues. The DNA for the CDR3 is TGCGCCAGCAGCCAAAGGACTAGCGGGATTGCCTTCAATGAGCAGTTCTTC. Translated, it gives CASSQRTSGIAFNEQFF. Full variable domain (rest looked up from reference TRBV5-1 and TRBJ2-1): KAGVTQTPRYLIKTRGQQVTLSCSPISGHRSVSWYQQTPGQGLQFLFEYFSETQRNKGNFPGRFSGRQFSNSRSEMNVSTLELGDSALYLCASSQRTSGIAFNEQFFGPGTRLTVL.

This clone is a singleton in its sample. V gene TRBV28 combines with J gene TRBJ2-7, with 9 nucleotides matching TRBD2. V trimming: 6 bases; J trimming: 2 bases; junction bases outside the gene matches: 5. Per the germline V gene, CDR1 is MDHEN and CDR2 is SYDVKM. The CDR3 is 14 amino acids. CDR3 amino acids: CASSRLAGAYEQYF. CDR3 nucleotides: TGTGCCAGCAGCCGATTAGCGGGAGCCTACGAGCAGTACTTC.

The chain couples TRBV6-5 to TRBJ1-1, with D perhaps TRBD1 (5 bases). This CDR3 comprises 13 residues. The germline gives CDR1 MNHEY, CDR2 SVGAGI. The V gene lost 6 bases and the J gene lost 3 bases, with 11 bases spanning the gap. The chain's CDR3 is CASRGGSDTEAFF. As DNA, the CDR3 is TGTGCCAGCAGGGGGGGGAGCGACACTGAAGCTTTCTTT.

This clone has a handful of counts. Other nucleotide sequences from this sample produce the same CDR3. This chain connects TRBV30 to TRBJ1-5; D possibly corresponds to TRBD1 (5 bases). Trimming left V 1 base short and J 1 base short, with 5 bases between. Per germline, CDR1 GTSNPN and CDR2 SVGIG (reference sequence). This CDR3 is 13 amino acids long. The CDR3 DNA reads TGTGCCTGGAGTGCAGGGAGCAATCAGCCCCAGCATTTT. The encoded protein is CAWSAGSNQPQHF.

V usage is TRBV6-5 and J usage is TRBJ2-7, with 7 nucleotides matching TRBD2. V was clipped by 5 bases and J by 3 bases; unmatched bases: 7. This CDR3 region has 14 residues. Germline CDR1 reads MNHEY; CDR2 reads SVGAGI. The CDR3 region has the DNA TGTGCCAGCAGTCGGGCGGGAGAAAACTACGAGCAGTACTTC. As protein: CASSRAGENYEQYF.

The rearrangement joins TRBV6-5 to TRBJ1-2; D unclear. This CDR3 is built from 14 residues. V lost 0 bases and J lost 4, with 9 bases in between. Germline CDR1 MNHEY, CDR2 SVGAGI. The CDR3 bases are TGTGCCAGCAGTTACTCCCCGAGGAGCTATGGCTACACCTTC. Its protein is CASSYSPRSYGYTF.

The gene calls are TRBV5-1 and TRBJ1-1, with D possibly being TRBD1 (5 bases). V dropped 4 bases and J dropped 4 bases, with 14 bases sitting between them. The CDR3 sequence is 14 residues long. CDR1 is SGHRS and CDR2 is YFSETQ in the germline V gene. CDR3 amino acids: CASSPGSTSTEAFF. In nucleotides, the CDR3 is TGCGCCAGCAGCCCAGGGTCCACGAGCACTGAAGCTTTCTTT.

The chain couples TRBV9 to TRBJ2-1; TRBD1 matches 7 bases. The CDR3 totals 13 residues. The junction had 6 bases not matched to a gene; V was cut back by 4 bases and J by 8 bases. CDR1 SGDLS and CDR2 YYNGEE come from the germline V gene. The CDR3 region has the DNA TGTGCCAGCAGCCCTGACAGGGCTCATGAGCAGTTCTTC. Amino acid sequence: CASSPDRAHEQFF.

Only one count was recorded for this clone. The chain joins TRBV25-1 to TRBJ2-3, with 10 bases aligning to TRBD2. Germline V gene lookup returns CDR1 MGHDK and CDR2 SYGVNS. The junction had 8 bases not matched to a gene; V was cut back by 7 bases and J by 1 base. The CDR3 contains 16 residues. CDR3 loop: CASTSLAGDGTDTQYF. In DNA form, the CDR3 reads TGTGCCAGCACTAGTCTAGCGGGAGACGGCACAGATACGCAGTATTTT.

This clone was seen a few times. This chain connects TRBV30 to TRBJ1-6, with TRBD1 matching over 8 bases. The CDR3 spans 12 residues. Trimming cost V 5 bases and J 8 bases; bases outside gene matches: 2. Germline V gene sequence: CDR1 GTSNPN, CDR2 SVGIG (reference sequence). CDR3 sequence reads: CAWGTGHSPLHF. CDR3 bases: TGTGCCTGGGGGACAGGACATTCACCCCTCCACTTT.

The chain carries TRBV30 and TRBJ2-1; 7 bases map to TRBD2. V lost 4 bases to trimming and J lost 5 bases; unmatched junction nucleotides: 8. Germline CDR1 GTSNPN, CDR2 SVGIG (reference sequence). The CDR3 runs 14 residues. The CDR3 is CAWTTRGIHNEQFF. The CDR3 region has the DNA TGTGCCTGGACTACGCGGGGGATTCACAATGAGCAGTTCTTC.

V usage is TRBV6-5 and J usage is TRBJ2-3, with 9 bases matching TRBD2. Looked up from germline, CDR1 is MNHEY and CDR2 is SVGAGI. This CDR3 comprises 15 residues. V lost 8 bases to trimming and J lost 5 bases; unmatched junction nucleotides: 11. CDR3 loop: CASGWSSGVGDTQYF. The CDR3 coding sequence is TGTGCCAGCGGGTGGTCTAGCGGGGTTGGAGATACGCAGTATTTT.

This clone has only one observation. The chain carries TRBV6-5 and TRBJ2-2; 8 bases agree with TRBD1. V was pared by 8 bases and J by 4 bases, with 9 bases of the junction left unmatched. The CDR3 covers 15 residues. Germline CDR1 and CDR2: MNHEY and SVGAGI. CDR3 sequence (DNA): TGTGCCAGCCTCACGACAGGGGCTTCCACCGGGGAGCTGTTTTTT. It encodes CASLTTGASTGELFF.

The sample holds one count of this clone. The CDR3 spells CASSQELDRDYEQYF. CDR3 nucleotide sequence: TGTGCCAGCAGCCAAGAGTTGGACAGGGACTACGAGCAGTACTTC. V usage is TRBV28 and J usage is TRBJ2-7; 8 positions agree with TRBD1. V shed 6 bases, J shed 3 bases, and the junction held 10 bases outside the gene matches. Germline V gene data show CDR1 as MDHEN and CDR2 as SYDVKM. The CDR3 has 15 residues.

The V call is TRBV9, the J call TRBJ1-1; possibly TRBD1 for D (6 bases). V was cut by 3 bases and J by 1 base, with 16 bases left in between. Germline V gene lookup returns CDR1 SGDLS and CDR2 YYNGEE. The CDR3 consists of 16 residues. CDR3 residues: CASSAGAGRANTEAFF. CDR3 DNA: TGTGCCAGCAGCGCAGGGGCGGGCAGGGCGAACACTGAAGCTTTCTTT.

This chain connects TRBV6-6 to TRBJ1-2; 8 nucleotides match TRBD1. Germline V gives CDR1 MNHNY, CDR2 SVGAGI (reference sequence). Trimming cost V 3 bases and J 5 bases; bases outside gene matches: 5. This CDR3 has 14 amino acids. The CDR3 spells CASSYGTGGYGYTF. The CDR3 region has the DNA TGTGCCAGCAGTTATGGAACAGGGGGGTATGGCTACACCTTC.

The chain employs TRBV7-2 and TRBJ1-2, with a possible D match to TRBD1 (6 bases). The V end lost 5 bases, the J end lost 8 bases, and 18 bases lay between the germline ends. Germline V lookup: CDR1 SGHTA, CDR2 FQGNSA. This CDR3 has 14 amino acids. The CDR3 loop reads CASSQSGGAEGYTF. CDR3 bases: TGTGCCAGCAGCCAGTCCGGGGGGGCTGAAGGCTACACCTTC.

CDR3 nucleotide sequence: TGTGCCAGCAGGTTTGGCGCACGGGACACCGGGGAGCTGTTTTTT. Translation: CASRFGARDTGELFF. The genes are TRBV2 and TRBJ2-2; D not resolved. The ends were cut back, 6 bases at V and 3 bases at J, with 14 bases in the middle. The germline V gene encodes CDR1 SNHLY and CDR2 FYNNEI. CDR3 length: 15 residues.

The V gene is TRBV9, the J gene TRBJ2-1, with 9 bases aligning to TRBD2. CDR3 length: 15 residues. J gave up 2 bases and V 3 bases, and 3 bases lay outside the gene matches. Per germline, CDR1 SGDLS and CDR2 YYNGEE. CDR3 nucleotide sequence: TGTGCCAGCAGCGAGGGCGGGGGGGCCTACAATGAGCAGTTCTTC. The encoded protein is CASSEGGGAYNEQFF.

V is TRBV19 and J is TRBJ2-1; tentative D call: TRBD2 (5 bases). From germline, CDR1 is LNHDA and CDR2 SQIVND (reference sequence). The CDR3 is made up of 14 amino acids. Trimming took off 4 bases at V and 5 bases at J, with 12 bases between the two ends. CDR3 protein: CASSKGRRDNEQFF. The DNA of the CDR3 is TGTGCCAGTAGTAAAGGGAGAAGGGACAATGAGCAGTTCTTC.